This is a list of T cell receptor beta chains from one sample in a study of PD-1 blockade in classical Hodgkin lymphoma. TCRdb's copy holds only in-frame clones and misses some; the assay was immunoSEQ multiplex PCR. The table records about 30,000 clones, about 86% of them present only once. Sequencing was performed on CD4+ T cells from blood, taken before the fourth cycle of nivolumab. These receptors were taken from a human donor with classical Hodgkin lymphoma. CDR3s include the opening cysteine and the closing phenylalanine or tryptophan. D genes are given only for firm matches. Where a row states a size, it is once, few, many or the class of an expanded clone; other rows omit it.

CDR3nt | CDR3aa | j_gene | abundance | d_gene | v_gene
TGTGCCAGCAGCCTAGATGCGGGACAGGGGTCCTATGGCTACACCTTC | CASSLDAGQGSYGYTF | TRBJ1-2 | NA | TRBD1 | TRBV7-8
TGTGCCAGCAGCTTCGCCGAGGTCAAAAACATTCAGTACTTC | CASSFAEVKNIQYF | TRBJ2-4 | NA | NA | TRBV5-4
TGTGCCAGCAGCCCCCAGGGGGCGGCCGGGGAGCTGTTTTTT | CASSPQGAAGELFF | TRBJ2-2 | NA | TRBD1 | TRBV7-3
TGCGCCAGCAGCTTGGCCGGGCTCTCCTACGAGCAGTACTTC | CASSLAGLSYEQYF | TRBJ2-7 | NA | NA | TRBV5-1
TGTGCCAGCAGCTTAGTCGCAGGGGGCCAGGCCGGGGAGCTGTTTTTT | CASSLVAGGQAGELFF | TRBJ2-2 | NA | TRBD1 | TRBV7-2
TGTGCCACAAGTAATGAAAAACTGTTTTTT | CATSNEKLFF | TRBJ1-4 | NA | NA | TRBV7-9
TGTGCCAGCAGTGCACCGGGAGCCCAGTACTTC | CASSAPGAQYF | TRBJ2-5 | NA | NA | TRBV6-4
TGTGCCAGCACCTTCACACGGGAGGAGCAGTTCTTC | CASTFTREEQFF | TRBJ2-1 | NA | NA | TRBV7-9
TGTGCCTGGAGTGTACCGGCCAAGGGCGGCTATGGCTACACCTTC | CAWSVPAKGGYGYTF | TRBJ1-2 | NA | NA | TRBV30
TGTGCCAGCAGTTCGGGCCTGGAATTCCAATTC | CASSSGLEFQF | TRBJ1-2 | few | NA | TRBV28
TGTGCCATCGGCGGCAGGGAGAATGAAAAACTGTTTTTT | CAIGGRENEKLFF | TRBJ1-4 | NA | NA | TRBV10-3
TGTGCCAGCAGTTGGGGGGGCGCCGAGACCCAGTACTTC | CASSWGGAETQYF | TRBJ2-5 | NA | NA | TRBV25-1
TGTGCCAGCGGTGGACTAGCGGTACAAGAGACCCAGTACTTC | CASGGLAVQETQYF | TRBJ2-5 | NA | TRBD2 | TRBV4-2
TGTGCCAGCAGCTTAGGGACAGGGTTTGGCAATGAGCAGTTCTTC | CASSLGTGFGNEQFF | TRBJ2-1 | NA | TRBD1 | TRBV7-3
TGTGCCAGCAGTTACCAGGGCGGAGGCTACACCTTC | CASSYQGGGYTF | TRBJ1-2 | NA | NA | TRBV6-5
TGTGCCAGCAGCTTAGCTAGCGGGAGCGTTAACACCGGGGAGCTGTTTTTT | CASSLASGSVNTGELFF | TRBJ2-2 | NA | TRBD2 | TRBV7-9
TGTGCCAGCAGTTTATCCAGACCGGGACAGGGGTATGGCTACACCTTC | CASSLSRPGQGYGYTF | TRBJ1-2 | NA | TRBD1 | TRBV27
TGTGCCAGCAGCGCCCAAAGGGACACCGTGAATTCACCCCTCCACTTT | CASSAQRDTVNSPLHF | TRBJ1-6 | NA | NA | TRBV9
TGTGCCAGCAGCCGAGCGGGGGGGCTCTCCTACAATGAGCAGTTCTTC | CASSRAGGLSYNEQFF | TRBJ2-1 | NA | TRBD2 | TRBV4-2
TGTGCCAGCAGTGAGATCCCTGGAAACACCATATATTTT | CASSEIPGNTIYF | TRBJ1-3 | NA | NA | TRBV6-1
TGTGCCAGCAGTCTAGAGGGGACCCAGTACTTC | CASSLEGTQYF | TRBJ2-5 | NA | NA | TRBV9
TGTGCCAGCAGTTATATGTCATTCTCCTACGAGCAGTACTTC | CASSYMSFSYEQYF | TRBJ2-7 | NA | NA | TRBV6-6
TGTGCCTGGAGTCCAGCGGGGACAGGGATCAATCAGCCCCAGCATTTT | CAWSPAGTGINQPQHF | TRBJ1-5 | few | TRBD1 | TRBV30
TGCGCCAGCAGCCTGGAGGGGGGATCTGAGACCCAGTACTTC | CASSLEGGSETQYF | TRBJ2-5 | NA | NA | TRBV5-1
TGTGCCAGCAGCCCCATGGGACTAGCGGGAGGGCCGCATGAGCAGTTCTTC | CASSPMGLAGGPHEQFF | TRBJ2-1 | NA | TRBD2 | TRBV7-6
TGCGCCAGCAGTGCAGGGAGGGGAGCAACTAATGAAAAACTGTTTTTT | CASSAGRGATNEKLFF | TRBJ1-4 | NA | NA | TRBV10-1
TGCAGGGGGGGCCACACAGATACGCAGTATTTT | CRGGHTDTQYF | TRBJ2-3 | NA | NA | TRBV20-1